The TCR beta chain described here comes from a study of response to subunit inactivated influenza vaccine. This clonotype has ten or more counts. Its antigen is not known. TCRdb passed the RT-PCR reads through MiXCR, listing each CDR3 protein once. The sample holds about 530,000 distinct CDR3 sequences, 10% to 15% seen once. V lost 3 bases, J lost 8 bases, and 8 bases lay in between. The CDR3 covers 12 residues. Germline assignment: CDR1 MGHDK and CDR2 SYGVNS. Overall study results and limits: That few new T cells are recruited by each seasonal influenza vaccination was the authors' suggestion.

J is TRBJ1-3 and V is TRBV25-1; D gene unclear. The sample in question was PBMCs from blood, obtained on the day of vaccination. The origin of this receptor is a man between 50 and 59 years old who received an inactivated influenza vaccine. The CDR3 reads CASSDGSDTIYF. CDR3 nucleotide sequence: TGTGCCAGCAGTGATGGGTCGGACACCATATATTTT.